These T cell receptor beta chains were read from a single sample in a study of OX40 agonist ivuxolimab in advanced cancers. TCRdb's table, derived via immunoSEQ multiplex PCR, lists solely in-frame clones and lacks some. Found here are 91,000 or so clones, approximately 93% of them singletons; the top ten hold about 0.19%. This specimen consisted of CD4+ or CD8+ T cells sorted from blood, obtained in a trial of the OX40 agonist ivuxolimab. These TCRs come from an adult with an advanced solid tumor such as melanoma, head and neck, liver or kidney cancer. The CDR3 runs from the conserved cysteine through the conserved F or W. Fields, in order: D gene, clone size, CDR3 length, J gene, V gene, CDR3 protein, CDR3 DNA. A D gene is named only where the DNA matches it firmly. Size values are once, few and many counts, or a class for expanded clones, and some rows have none.

>NA|once|14|TRBJ1-2|TRBV6-6
CASSTLGVNYGYTF
TGTGCCAGCTCAACCCTGGGGGTGAACTATGGCTACACCTTC
>NA|NA|14|TRBJ2-3|TRBV6-6
CATRTTASADTQYF
TGTGCCACCCGCACGACAGCCTCGGCAGATACGCAGTATTTT
>NA|NA|16|TRBJ1-2|TRBV19
CASTMGARALHYGYTF
TGTGCCAGTACCATGGGGGCCAGGGCGCTCCACTATGGCTACACCTTC
>TRBD1|NA|16|TRBJ2-7|TRBV28
CASSPAGGRDYYEQYF
TGTGCCAGCAGTCCGGCAGGGGGACGAGATTACTACGAGCAGTACTTC
>NA|NA|15|TRBJ2-3|TRBV6-1
CASSEAGDPTDTQYF
TGTGCCAGCAGTGAAGCGGGAGACCCAACAGATACGCAGTATTTT
>NA|NA|15|TRBJ1-4|TRBV5-1
CASSAGLTVVGKLFF
TGCGCCAGCAGCGCGGGACTCACGGTCGTAGGAAAACTGTTTTTT
>NA|NA|14|TRBJ1-6|TRBV7-3
CASSLEGRNSPLHF
TGTGCCAGCAGCTTAGAGGGGAGGAATTCACCCCTCCACTTT
>NA|NA|12|TRBJ1-6|TRBV27
CASWSLYSPLHF
TGTGCCAGCTGGTCTTTATATTCACCCCTCCACTTT
>NA|once|17|TRBJ2-1|TRBV18
CASSPLQRPSSYNEQLF
TGTGCCAGCTCACCGCTCCAGAGGCCAAGCTCCTACAATGAGCAGCTCTTC
>TRBD1|NA|16|TRBJ2-7|TRBV6-6
CATTRVLRGTPYEQYF
TGTGCCACCACACGGGTGCTCAGGGGGACCCCCTACGAGCAGTACTTC
>NA|NA|16|TRBJ1-6|TRBV19
CASSIPGGPKESPLHF
TGTGCCAGTAGTATACCGGGGGGTCCGAAAGAATCACCCCTCCACTTT
>NA|NA|15|TRBJ1-2|TRBV27
CASSLYSGSNHGYTF
TGTGCCAGCAGTTTATATTCAGGGTCAAACCATGGCTACACCTTC
>TRBD1|NA|16|TRBJ1-2|TRBV7-9
CASSSRGDRDSGGYTF
TGTGCCAGCAGCTCCCGGGGCGACAGGGACTCGGGGGGCTACACCTTC
>NA|NA|14|TRBJ2-7|TRBV5-6
CASSFLDSPYEQYF
TGTGCCAGCAGCTTCCTCGACAGCCCCTACGAGCAGTACTTC
>NA|NA|16|TRBJ1-3|TRBV4-1
CASSQPVGRVGNTIYF
TGCGCCAGCAGCCAGCCTGTCGGGAGGGTTGGAAACACCATATATTTT
>NA|NA|15|TRBJ2-1|TRBV10-2
CASSESGGLYNEQFF
TGCGCCAGCAGTGAGTCAGGGGGGTTATACAATGAGCAGTTCTTC
>NA|once|14|TRBJ2-7|TRBV21-1
CASSKAQAPYEQYF
TGTGCCAGCAGCAAAGCCCAGGCACCCTACGAGCAGTACTTC
>TRBD2|NA|15|TRBJ2-1|TRBV6-4
CASSASGIGGDEQFF
TGTGCCAGCAGTGCTAGCGGGATAGGCGGCGATGAGCAGTTCTTC